This TCR beta chain came from a study of T cell repertoires in cytomegalovirus infection. With respect to this clonotype: Its antigen is still unknown.

MiXCR was run by TCRdb on the reads, yielding one entry per CDR3 protein. This table holds 680,000 or so distinct CDR3 sequences, around 32% found once. The V segment lost 1 base and the J segment 5 bases; nucleotides outside the gene matches: 11. Germline loops: CDR1 SGHTA, CDR2 FQGNSA. The CDR3 contains 18 residues. This TCR was recovered from a human donor in good health (CMV status not recorded). Some clones in this sample may be carry-over from other donors' samples. The sequencing used cultured PBMCs, collected from culture after CMV antigen stimulation. The V and J genes are TRBV7-2 and TRBJ2-3; 11 bases match TRBD2. CDR3 in amino acids: CASSLGVVAGGPGDTQYF. The CDR3 DNA is TGTGCCAGCAGCTTAGGGGTGGTAGCGGGGGGGCCCGGAGATACGCAGTATTTT.